Below, one TCR beta chain is given with its context. A TCRbeta library incorporating unique molecular identifiers was prepared. One entry per CDR3 protein results from TCRdb running MiXCR on the PCR reads. Counted here are roughly 200,000 distinct CDR3 sequences, around 7% occurring once; the ten biggest clones make up approximately 3%. The data were obtained in a study of T-cell reconstitution after alpha-beta-depleted transplantation in children. Trimming shortened V by 4 bases and J by 6 bases, and 16 bases separated the two germline ends. The length of the CDR3 is 15 residues. From germline, CDR1 is SGHTA and CDR2 FQGNSA.

The input for sequencing was PBMCs from the stem cell graft donor, taken from the stem cell graft. V is TRBV7-2 and J is TRBJ2-1; D is perhaps TRBD2 (6 bases). This TCR derives from a human donor who donated a stem cell graft to a child with Wiskott-Aldrich syndrome. For the CDR3, the DNA is TGTGCCAGCAGCTCCCTGACTAGTTTATTCAATGAGCAGTTCTTC. It specifies CASSSLTSLFNEQFF.